The source of this T cell receptor (beta chain) is a study of T cell responses to AZD1222 COVID-19 vaccine. Whole-study results and caveats: Most donors were white British, females outnumbered males, and clonal diversity was possibly underestimated. Spike regions recognized by vaccine-associated CD4 TCRs spanned the protein, led by 160-218 and 743-854.

Method: immunoSEQ multiplex PCR; TCRdb's copy keeps in-frame clones and lacks some. Of about 140,000 clones listed, more than 70% are singletons. Of note for this clone: Its matching antigen is unknown.

The V gene end was trimmed by 6 bases and the J gene end by 3 bases; junction bases not matched to a gene: 7. The CDR3 consists of 14 residues. CDR1 and CDR2 (germline): KGHSH, LQKENI. The TCR originated in an adult in good health. The sequencing used peripheral blood, collected on day 0 of AZD1222 vaccination. This rearrangement joins TRBV18 to TRBJ1-1, with 7 bases identical to TRBD1. CDR3 nucleotide sequence: TGTGCCAGCTCTGTATACAGGGGCTACACTGAAGCTTTCTTT. Translated, it gives CASSVYRGYTEAFF.